This is a list of T cell receptor beta chains from one sample in a study of OX40 agonist ivuxolimab in advanced cancers. TCRdb keeps only in-frame clones here, not all; method: immunoSEQ multiplex PCR. The sample records some 70,000 clones, over 80% being singletons. The sequencing used CD4+ or CD8+ T cells sorted from blood, collected in a trial of the OX40 agonist ivuxolimab. These receptors were collected from an adult with an advanced solid tumor such as melanoma, head and neck, liver or kidney cancer. Each CDR3 is given with its conserved first and last residue. A D gene is named only where the DNA matches it firmly. The size of a clone is reported for some rows only, either as once, few or many, or as a class for expanded clones.

NA TRBD1 TRBJ1-5 TRBV4-1 TGCGCCAGCAGCCAAGATGGGGGGCTGACAGGGGTAGTACAGCCCCAGCATTTT CASSQDGGLTGVVQPQHF
NA NA TRBJ1-1 TRBV6-5 TGTGCCAGCAGTGAAGGAACCGTCCCCGAAGCTTTCTTT CASSEGTVPEAFF
NA TRBD1 TRBJ1-4 TRBV10-3 TGTGCCATCAGAGCGGGACAGTCTGCAACTAATGAAAAACTGTTTTTT CAIRAGQSATNEKLFF
NA TRBD2 TRBJ2-3 TRBV19 TGTGCCAGTAGTATAGCCCTAGCGGGAGAACCTAGCACAGATACGCAGTATTTT CASSIALAGEPSTDTQYF
NA TRBD1 TRBJ1-5 TRBV5-5 TGTGCCAGCAGCCCCGACAGGGGAGGGGCAAATCAGCCCCAGCATTTT CASSPDRGGANQPQHF
NA TRBD2 TRBJ2-3 TRBV30 TGTGCCTGGAGTGCTCCTAGCGGGAGGGCCAGGGATACGCAGTATTTT CAWSAPSGRARDTQYF
NA TRBD2 TRBJ2-7 TRBV27 TGTGTCAGCAGTTCCCGACTAGCGGGGTCTTACGAGCAGTACTTC CVSSSRLAGSYEQYF
NA TRBD2 TRBJ2-7 TRBV5-1 TGCGCCAGCAGCCTCACGACTAGCGGGAGTGGAGAGCAGTACTTC CASSLTTSGSGEQYF
NA NA TRBJ2-5 TRBV6-5 TGTGCCAGCAGCCTGTCTGAGGGGGGAGAGACCCAGTACTTC CASSLSEGGETQYF
NA NA TRBJ2-1 TRBV4-1 TGCGCCAGCAGCCAAGCGCGACTAACGGACGAGCAGTTCTTC CASSQARLTDEQFF
NA NA TRBJ1-1 TRBV15 TGTGCCACCAGCAGAGATATGCCAGGCACTGAAGCTTTCTTT CATSRDMPGTEAFF
NA TRBD2 TRBJ2-3 TRBV9 TGTGCCAGCAGCCGGGAGGAGGCCACAGATACGCAGTATTTT CASSREEATDTQYF
once NA TRBJ2-6 TRBV12-5 TGTGCTAGTGGTTCCGGACTTTCCTCTGGGGCCAACGTCCTGACTTTC CASGSGLSSGANVLTF
NA TRBD2 TRBJ2-1 TRBV10-1 TGCGCCAGCAGTAAGGGTACTAGCGGCCAAGGGCAGTTCTTC CASSKGTSGQGQFF
once TRBD1 TRBJ1-2 TRBV27 TGTGCCAGCAAGCCGGACAGGCCTAACTATGGCTACACCTTC CASKPDRPNYGYTF
NA NA TRBJ1-5 TRBV7-6 TGTGCCAGCAGCTTAGGGGGGGTTCAGCCCCAGCATTTT CASSLGGVQPQHF
once NA TRBJ2-3 TRBV6-6 TGTGCCAGCAGTTCAACAGATACGCAGTATTTT CASSSTDTQYF
NA TRBD1 TRBJ1-6 TRBV19 TGTGCCAGTCGTTCTCGGGACAGCGGGATTTCACCCCTCCACTTT CASRSRDSGISPLHF
NA NA TRBJ1-2 TRBV19 TGTGCCAGTAGTACTCTCGGACGGCTGGGGGAGGATGGCTACACCTTC CASSTLGRLGEDGYTF
NA NA TRBJ1-6 TRBV28 TGTGCCAGCAGCCAAGCGGCGGGGTTTTCCCTCCACTTT CASSQAAGFSLHF
once TRBD2 TRBJ2-3 TRBV2 TGTGCCAGCAGAGGAAGAGCGGGGCTGAGCACAGATACGCAGTATTTT CASRGRAGLSTDTQYF
NA NA TRBJ1-1 TRBV14 TGTGCCAGCAGCCAAGATCGGTCCGGACAGAGATTCTTT CASSQDRSGQRFF
NA TRBD1 TRBJ1-2 TRBV27 TGTGCCAGCAGTCGGACAGGGAACTATGGCTACACCTTC CASSRTGNYGYTF
NA NA TRBJ1-1 TRBV9 TGTGCCAGCAGCGTAGGCGGGGCGAACACTGAAGCTTTCTTT CASSVGGANTEAFF
NA TRBD2 TRBJ2-7 TRBV7-9 TGTGCCAGCAGCCCCTGGGCTAGCGGGCGACAAGCCTACGAGCAGTACTTC CASSPWASGRQAYEQYF
NA NA TRBJ2-7 TRBV14 TGTGCCAGCAGCCGAGATGCGGCTCCGGCCTCCTACGAGCAGTACTTC CASSRDAAPASYEQYF
once TRBD1 TRBJ2-3 TRBV11-3 TGTGCCAGCAGCTCGGGACAGAGCACAGATACGCAGTATTTT CASSSGQSTDTQYF
NA NA TRBJ2-2 TRBV5-1 TGCGCCGGCCGGGGCACACACGGGGAGCTGTTTTTT CAGRGTHGELFF
NA TRBD1 TRBJ2-4 TRBV18 TGTGCCAGCTCCCCGAAAGACAGGGTGGCCAAAAACATTCAGTACTTC CASSPKDRVAKNIQYF
NA NA TRBJ2-7 TRBV19 TGTGCCAGTAGTATTAGATTGACGGATTACGAGCAGTACTTC CASSIRLTDYEQYF
few TRBD1 TRBJ1-1 TRBV18 TGTGCCAGCTCACCCCAGGGGGCGGAAACTGAAGCTTTCTTT CASSPQGAETEAFF
NA NA TRBJ2-1 TRBV19 TGTGCCAGTAGTATGTTGGGTTTCGTTAGGGGTGAGCAGTTCTTC CASSMLGFVRGEQFF
once NA TRBJ2-5 TRBV7-9 TGTGCCAGCAGCTTTTCGGTGGAGACCCAGTACTTC CASSFSVETQYF